This T cell receptor beta chain derives from a study of response to subunit inactivated influenza vaccine. This CDR3 comprises 13 residues. V lost 5 bases, J lost 4 bases, and 9 bases lay in between. CDR1 is LGHDT, CDR2 YNNKEL, per germline (reference sequence). One entry per CDR3 protein, called by TCRdb with MiXCR from the RT-PCR reads. The table has 500,000 to 700,000 distinct CDR3 sequences, approximately 22% seen once. In addition, the sample was reused for a study of T cells expressing NK-cell markers. Per that paper: TCR beta cDNA was made by 5'RACE template switching with UMIs. One of eight sequenced donors was HCMV-seronegative; the other seven were seropositive. Alpha-beta TCR T cells were the sole sorting target in several experiments, owing to an anti-gamma-delta TCR antibody. In four donors, dominant clonotypes made up about 28.3-65% of CD3+CD56-NKG2C+ cells. HCMV specificity of expanded NKG2C+ T cell clones remained unclear.

V gene TRBV3-1 combines with J gene TRBJ2-1, with D maybe TRBD1 (5 bases). The origin of this receptor is a man aged 50-59 years who received an inactivated influenza vaccine. Sample: CD4+ T cells sorted from PBMCs, taken 11 to 12 days after vaccination. Written as DNA, the CDR3 is TGTGCCAGCAGCACCGACAGATACAATGAGCAGTTCTTC. Residues: CASSTDRYNEQFF.